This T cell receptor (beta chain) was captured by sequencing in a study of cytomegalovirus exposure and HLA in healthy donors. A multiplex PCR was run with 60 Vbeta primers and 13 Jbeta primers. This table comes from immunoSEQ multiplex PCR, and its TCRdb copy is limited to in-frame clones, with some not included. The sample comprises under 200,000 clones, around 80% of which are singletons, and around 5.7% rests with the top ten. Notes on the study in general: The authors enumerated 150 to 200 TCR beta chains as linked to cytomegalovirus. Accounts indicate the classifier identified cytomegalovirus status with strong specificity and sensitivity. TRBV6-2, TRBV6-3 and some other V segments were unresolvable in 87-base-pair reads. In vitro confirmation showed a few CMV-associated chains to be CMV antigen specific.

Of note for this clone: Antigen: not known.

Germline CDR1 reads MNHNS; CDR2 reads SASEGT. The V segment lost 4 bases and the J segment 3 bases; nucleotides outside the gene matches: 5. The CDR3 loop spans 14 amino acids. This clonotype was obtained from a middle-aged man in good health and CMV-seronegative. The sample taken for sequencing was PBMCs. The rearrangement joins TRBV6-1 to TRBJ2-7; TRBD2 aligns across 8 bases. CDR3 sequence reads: CASSVQREYYEQYF. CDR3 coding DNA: TGTGCCAGCAGTGTGCAGCGGGAGTACTACGAGCAGTACTTC.